This is a list of T cell receptor beta chains from one sample in a study of identifying expanded T cells in peripheral blood. The protocol was immunoSEQ multiplex PCR, while the TCRdb copy is restricted to in-frame clones and leaves out a portion. The sample yields 95,000 or so clones, 75% to 90% seen once. The specimen was blood. Every receptor here comes from a person aged 18 to 75 in good health. The CDR3 runs from the conserved cysteine through the conserved F or W. A D gene is named only where the DNA matches it firmly. The size field is filled for only some rows; it gives once, few, many or a size class.

d_gene	abundance	v_gene	j_gene	CDR3aa	CDR3nt
-	-	TRBV7-6	TRBJ2-1	CASSLDLRNEQFF	TGTGCCAGCAGCTTAGATTTACGCAATGAGCAGTTCTTC
-	-	TRBV7-9	TRBJ1-5	CASSLGPQPQHF	TGTGCCAGCAGCTTAGGTCCCCAGCCCCAGCATTTT
-	-	TRBV5-8	TRBJ1-4	CASSTPGQFWEKLFF	TGTGCCAGCAGCACCCCCGGACAGTTTTGGGAAAAACTGTTTTTT
-	once	TRBV11-2	TRBJ2-2	CASREGNTGELFF	TGTGCCAGCAGGGAAGGGAACACCGGGGAGCTGTTTTTT
-	-	TRBV30	TRBJ1-2	CAWSRTAYGYTF	TGTGCCTGGAGCAGGACGGCCTATGGCTACACCTTC
TRBD1	-	TRBV30	TRBJ1-1	CAWSVRRAGTGVLANTEAFF	TGTGCCTGGAGTGTACGAAGGGCCGGGACAGGGGTTTTGGCGAACACTGAAGCTTTCTTT
-	-	TRBV5-3	TRBJ1-2	CARIEEALNYGYTF	TGTGCCAGGATCGAAGAAGCCCTTAACTATGGCTACACCTTC
-	-	TRBV7-2	TRBJ2-2	CASSLSRGIGTGELFF	TGTGCCAGCAGCTTATCCAGGGGCATAGGCACCGGGGAGCTGTTTTTT
-	-	TRBV11-2	TRBJ2-1	CASSLRGRIYNEQFF	TGTGCCAGCAGCTTACGGGGGCGAATTTACAATGAGCAGTTCTTC
-	-	TRBV7-9	TRBJ2-3	CATRPATDTQYF	TGTGCCACCCGACCCGCCACAGATACGCAGTATTTT
-	-	TRBV7-2	TRBJ1-2	CASSLGGYYGYTF	TGTGCCAGCAGCTTAGGAGGGTACTATGGCTACACCTTC
-	few	TRBV2	TRBJ2-2	CASSEVWDGELFF	TGTGCCAGCAGTGAGGTCTGGGACGGGGAGCTGTTTTTT
-	-	TRBV5-1	TRBJ2-5	CASSPGIQETQYF	TGCGCCAGCAGCCCAGGGATCCAAGAGACCCAGTACTTC
-	-	TRBV29-1	TRBJ2-5	CSVEQGGETQYF	TGCAGCGTTGAACAGGGTGGGGAGACCCAGTACTTC
TRBD2	-	TRBV4-1	TRBJ2-1	CASSPGLGDYNEQFF	TGCGCCAGCAGCCCGGGACTAGGGGACTACAATGAGCAGTTCTTC
-	-	TRBV27	TRBJ1-2	CASSSSIQRETLSYGYTF	TGTGCCAGCAGTTCATCAATACAACGGGAAACCCTTTCCTATGGCTACACCTTC
-	-	TRBV10-3	TRBJ1-2	CAIIVEGLSNYGYTF	TGTGCCATCATTGTAGAGGGGCTATCTAACTATGGCTACACCTTC
-	-	TRBV4-3	TRBJ2-6	CASSQERGANVLTF	TGCGCCAGCAGCCAAGAACGCGGGGCCAACGTCCTGACTTTC
TRBD1	-	TRBV27	TRBJ2-2	CASKRLQGDTGELFF	TGTGCCAGCAAGAGATTACAGGGGGACACCGGGGAGCTGTTTTTT
TRBD1	-	TRBV7-8	TRBJ2-3	CASSQGADTQYF	TGTGCCAGCAGCCAGGGGGCGGATACGCAGTATTTT
-	-	TRBV5-6	TRBJ1-1	CASSSSRGTEAFF	TGTGCCAGCAGCTCATCCCGGGGAACTGAAGCTTTCTTT
-	-	TRBV18	TRBJ2-7	CASSPPSGRAGEQYF	TGTGCCAGCTCACCACCCTCTGGCAGGGCGGGTGAGCAGTACTTC
-	-	TRBV14	TRBJ2-7	CASSPLTGNYEQYF	TGTGCCAGCAGCCCACTTACAGGGAACTACGAGCAGTACTTC
-	-	TRBV27	TRBJ1-1	CASSIYSGGRTEAFF	TGTGCCAGCAGTATTTACTCAGGCGGCCGGACTGAAGCTTTCTTT
TRBD1	-	TRBV7-9	TRBJ1-2	CASSSRARGRSYTF	TGTGCCAGCAGCTCCCGTGCGAGGGGGCGATCCTACACCTTC
-	-	TRBV2	TRBJ2-7	CASSESVAGPSYEQYF	TGTGCCAGCAGTGAGTCGGTGGCCGGGCCCTCCTACGAGCAGTACTTC
TRBD2	-	TRBV5-6	TRBJ2-5	CASSLRLAGAQETQYF	TGTGCCAGCAGCTTGCGGCTAGCGGGGGCACAAGAGACCCAGTACTTC
-	-	TRBV7-9	TRBJ1-1	CASSEGTMNTEAFF	TGTGCCAGCAGCGAGGGGACCATGAACACTGAAGCTTTCTTT
TRBD1	-	TRBV29-1	TRBJ2-1	CSVEDRTGFSYNEQFF	TGCAGCGTTGAAGATAGGACAGGATTTTCCTACAATGAGCAGTTCTTC
-	-	TRBV5-6	TRBJ1-5	CASSRGQYYQPQHF	TGTGCCAGCAGCCGTGGACAGTATTATCAGCCCCAGCATTTT
TRBD2	-	TRBV7-2	TRBJ2-3	CASSLEVAELAGFTDTQYF	TGTGCCAGCAGCTTAGAGGTGGCAGAGCTAGCGGGGTTCACAGATACGCAGTATTTT
-	-	TRBV4-1	TRBJ2-1	CASSQFVLGLGEQFF	TGCGCCAGCAGCCAATTTGTACTAGGTCTCGGTGAGCAGTTCTTC
-	-	TRBV6-9	TRBJ2-2	CASSYFAGLPTGELFF	TGTGCCAGCAGTTATTTCGCAGGACTCCCCACCGGGGAGCTGTTTTTT
-	once	TRBV7-8	TRBJ1-2	CASSQPGDGYTF	TGTGCCAGCAGCCAGCCGGGGGATGGCTACACCTTC
-	-	TRBV30	TRBJ2-2	CASLAPLDAGELFF	TGTGCCTCCCTAGCCCCCCTTGACGCCGGGGAGCTGTTTTTT
-	-	TRBV9	TRBJ1-2	CASSAGLGEGYTF	TGTGCCAGCAGCGCGGGGCTCGGGGAGGGCTACACCTTC